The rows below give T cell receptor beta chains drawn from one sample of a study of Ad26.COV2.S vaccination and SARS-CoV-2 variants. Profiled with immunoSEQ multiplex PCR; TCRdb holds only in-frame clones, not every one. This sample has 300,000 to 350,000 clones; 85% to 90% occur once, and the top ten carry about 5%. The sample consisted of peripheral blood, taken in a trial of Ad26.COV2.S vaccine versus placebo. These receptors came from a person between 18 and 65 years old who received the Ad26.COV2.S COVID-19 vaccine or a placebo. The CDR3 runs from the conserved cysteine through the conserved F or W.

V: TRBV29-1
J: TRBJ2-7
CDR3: CSVPRQGSEQYF

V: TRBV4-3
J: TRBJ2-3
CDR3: CASSQDPGRTTDTQYF

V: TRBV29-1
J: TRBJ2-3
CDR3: CSVVGPRTDTQYF

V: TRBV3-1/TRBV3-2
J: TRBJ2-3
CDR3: CASSQKQLAYSTDTQYF

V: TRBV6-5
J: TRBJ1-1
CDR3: CASSLGDRVSAEAFF

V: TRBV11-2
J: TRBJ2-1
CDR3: CASRTAAPNEQFF

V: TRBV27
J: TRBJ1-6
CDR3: CASKRRGGWSPLHF

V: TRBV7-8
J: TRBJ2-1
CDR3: CASRDRVGYEQFF

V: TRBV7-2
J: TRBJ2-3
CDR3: CASSLDRDSSSTDTQYF

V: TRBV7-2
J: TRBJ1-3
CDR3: CASSSEQGGNTIYF